This T cell receptor (beta chain) was observed in a study of metastatic and nonmetastatic thyroid tumors. The wider study: Patients with malignant and benign thyroid disease provided blood and tumor or nodule tissue, whose repertoires were compared.

Germline V gives CDR1 SEHNR, CDR2 FQNEAQ (reference sequence). After removal of 5 bases from V and 8 bases from J, the junction contained 10 bases not matched to a gene. This CDR3 is built from 14 residues. Many counts were recorded for this clone. How the authors handled the data: In papillary thyroid cancer, a distant-metastasis classifier was built using CDR3 differences across clinicopathological groups. TCRdb reanalyzed the PCR reads with MiXCR. None of the V and J calls come from the authors' own analysis; TCRdb made them. The table has 25,000 to 35,000 clones, about 18% seen once; the top ten hold approximately 4.8%. Treatment of any kind had been given to no patient before thyroid surgery.

Input material: blood. The sequence derives from a female donor with papillary thyroid cancer or a benign thyroid nodule (not recorded which). Some clones in this sample may be carry-over from other donors' samples. V and J are TRBV7-9 and TRBJ1-2; TRBD1 agrees at 8 bases. The CDR3 reads CASSDYRTGLGYTF. In DNA form, the CDR3 reads TGTGCCAGCAGCGACTATCGGACAGGGCTCGGCTACACCTTC. The full variable domain, its missing parts supplied by reference TRBV7-9 and TRBJ1-2, is DTGVSQNPRHKITKRGQNVTFRCDPISEHNRLYWYRQTLGQGPEFLTYFQNEAQLEKSRLLSDRFSAERPKGSFSTLEIQRTEQGDSAMYLCASSDYRTGLGYTFGSGTRLTVV.